This TCR beta chain derives from a study of T cell clonotyping in hematopoietic cell transplantation. General observations from the study: Graft donor and pretransplant recipient Inverse Simpson Index values predicted broader posttransplant TCR diversity.

Sequencing was performed with immunoSEQ multiplex PCR; in TCRdb, only in-frame clones are kept and a portion is missing. The sample includes 9,500 to 13,000 clones, nearly 90% seen only once; the top ten take around 15%. Remarks on this clone: Its antigen is undetermined.

J gave up 4 bases and V 0 bases, and 4 bases lay outside the gene matches. The germline gives CDR1 MNHEY, CDR2 SMNVEV (reference sequence). The CDR3 length is 16 residues. Sequenced here: PBMCs, sampled 100 days after allogeneic stem cell transplant. The chain employs TRBV27 and TRBJ2-3, with TRBD2 identical over 10 bases. This receptor was identified in a female patient aged 60 or older who had an allogeneic stem cell transplant from an unrelated donor, so the T cells may come from the graft donor. Some clones in this sample may be carry-over from other donors' samples. The CDR3 region is CASSLSPAGGADTQYF. The CDR3 DNA sequence: TGTGCCAGCAGTTTATCGCCAGCGGGAGGGGCAGATACGCAGTATTTT.